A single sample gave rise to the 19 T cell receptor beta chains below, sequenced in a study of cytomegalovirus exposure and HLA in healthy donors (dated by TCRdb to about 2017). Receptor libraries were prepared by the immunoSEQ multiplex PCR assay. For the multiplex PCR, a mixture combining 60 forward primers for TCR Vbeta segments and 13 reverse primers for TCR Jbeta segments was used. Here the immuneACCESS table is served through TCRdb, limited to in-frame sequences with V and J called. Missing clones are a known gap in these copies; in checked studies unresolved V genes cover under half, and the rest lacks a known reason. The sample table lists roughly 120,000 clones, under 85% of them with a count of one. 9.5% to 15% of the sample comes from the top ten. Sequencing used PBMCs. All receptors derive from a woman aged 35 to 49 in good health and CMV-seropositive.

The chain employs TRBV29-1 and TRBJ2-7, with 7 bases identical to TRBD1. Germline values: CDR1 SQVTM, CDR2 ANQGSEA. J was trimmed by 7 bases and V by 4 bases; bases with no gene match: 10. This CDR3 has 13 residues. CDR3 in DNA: TGCAGCGTTGTTGAGGCACCCAGGGGGGAGCAGTACTTC. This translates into CSVVEAPRGEQYF.

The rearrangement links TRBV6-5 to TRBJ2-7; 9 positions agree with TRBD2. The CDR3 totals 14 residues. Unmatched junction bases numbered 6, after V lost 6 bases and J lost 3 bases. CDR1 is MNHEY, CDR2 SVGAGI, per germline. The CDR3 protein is CASSTGTSSYEQYF. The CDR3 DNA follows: TGTGCCAGCAGCACCGGGACTAGCAGCTACGAGCAGTACTTC.

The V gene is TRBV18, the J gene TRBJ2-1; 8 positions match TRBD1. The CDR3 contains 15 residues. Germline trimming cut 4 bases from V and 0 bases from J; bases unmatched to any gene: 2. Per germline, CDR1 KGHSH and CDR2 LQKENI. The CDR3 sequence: CASSRDRSSYNEQFF. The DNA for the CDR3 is TGTGCCAGCTCACGGGACAGGAGCTCCTACAATGAGCAGTTCTTC.

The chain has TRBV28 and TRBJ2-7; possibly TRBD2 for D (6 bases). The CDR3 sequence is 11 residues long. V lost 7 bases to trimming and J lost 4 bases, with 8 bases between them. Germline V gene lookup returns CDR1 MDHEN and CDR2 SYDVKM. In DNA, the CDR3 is TGTGCCAGCAAAGGGAGGTACGAGCAGTACTTC. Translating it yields CASKGRYEQYF.

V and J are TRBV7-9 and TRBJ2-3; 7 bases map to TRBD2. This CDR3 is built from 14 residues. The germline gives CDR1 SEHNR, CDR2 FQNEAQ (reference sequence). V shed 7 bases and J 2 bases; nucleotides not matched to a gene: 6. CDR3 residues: CASTWGGDTDTQYF. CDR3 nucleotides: TGTGCCAGCACCTGGGGGGGAGACACAGATACGCAGTATTTT.

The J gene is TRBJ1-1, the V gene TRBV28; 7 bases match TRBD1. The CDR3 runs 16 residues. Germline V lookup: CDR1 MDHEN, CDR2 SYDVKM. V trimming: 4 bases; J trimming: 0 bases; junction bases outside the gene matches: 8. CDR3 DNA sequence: TGTGCCAGCAGTTCCCCCAGGGGGACGATGAACACTGAAGCTTTCTTT. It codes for CASSSPRGTMNTEAFF.

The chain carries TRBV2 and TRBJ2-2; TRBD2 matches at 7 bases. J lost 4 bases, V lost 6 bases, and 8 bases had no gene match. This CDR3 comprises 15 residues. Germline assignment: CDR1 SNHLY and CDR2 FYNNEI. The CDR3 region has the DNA TGTGCCAGCAGAAAGGATGGCGGGGGCACCGGGGAGCTGTTTTTT. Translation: CASRKDGGGTGELFF.

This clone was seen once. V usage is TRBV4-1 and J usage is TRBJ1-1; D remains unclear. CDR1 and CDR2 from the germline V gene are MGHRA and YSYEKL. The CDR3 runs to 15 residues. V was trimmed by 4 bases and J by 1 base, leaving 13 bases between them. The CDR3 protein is CASSPSLRGNTEAFF. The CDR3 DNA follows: TGCGCCAGCAGCCCTTCTCTCCGGGGGAACACTGAAGCTTTCTTT.

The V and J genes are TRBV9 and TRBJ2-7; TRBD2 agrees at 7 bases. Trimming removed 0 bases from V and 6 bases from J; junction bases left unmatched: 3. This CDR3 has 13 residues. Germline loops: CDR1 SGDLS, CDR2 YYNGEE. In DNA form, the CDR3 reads TGTGCCAGCAGCGTAGGGGGCGGGAGCGAGCAGTACTTC. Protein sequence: CASSVGGGSEQYF.

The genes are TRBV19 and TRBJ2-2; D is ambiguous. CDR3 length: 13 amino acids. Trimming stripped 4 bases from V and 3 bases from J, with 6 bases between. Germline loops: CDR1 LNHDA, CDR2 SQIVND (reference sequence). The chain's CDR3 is CASSSQYTGELFF. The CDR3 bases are TGTGCCAGTAGTAGTCAGTACACCGGGGAGCTGTTTTTT.

The CDR3 DNA sequence: TGTGCCAGCAGTTGGTTAGGACAGGGGGCCTACGAGCAGTACTTC. Its protein product is CASSWLGQGAYEQYF. This chain connects TRBV2 to TRBJ2-7; 10 bases fit TRBD1. The CDR3 contains 15 residues. Germline V gives CDR1 SNHLY, CDR2 FYNNEI. V shed 5 bases and J 2 bases; nucleotides not matched to a gene: 6. The variable domain in full, completed from reference TRBV2 and TRBJ2-7, reads EPEVTQTPSHQVTQMGQEVILRCVPISNHLYFYWYRQILGQKVEFLVSFYNNEISEKSEIFDDQFSVERPDGSNFTLKIRSTKLEDSAMYFCASSWLGQGAYEQYFGPGTRLTVT.

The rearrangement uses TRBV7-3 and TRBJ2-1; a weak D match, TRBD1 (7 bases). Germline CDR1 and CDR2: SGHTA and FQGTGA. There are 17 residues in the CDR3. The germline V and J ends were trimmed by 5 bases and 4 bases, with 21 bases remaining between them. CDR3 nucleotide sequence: TGTGCCAGCAGCCACGCAGGGGGAGGACTAAAATACAATGAGCAGTTCTTC. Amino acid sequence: CASSHAGGGLKYNEQFF.

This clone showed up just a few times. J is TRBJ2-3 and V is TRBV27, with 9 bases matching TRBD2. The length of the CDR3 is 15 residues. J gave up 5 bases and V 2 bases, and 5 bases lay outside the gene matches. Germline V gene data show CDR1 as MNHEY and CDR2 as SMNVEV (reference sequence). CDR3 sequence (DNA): TGTGCCAGCAGTTTAGGCGGGAGGGCCGTAGATACGCAGTATTTT. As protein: CASSLGGRAVDTQYF.

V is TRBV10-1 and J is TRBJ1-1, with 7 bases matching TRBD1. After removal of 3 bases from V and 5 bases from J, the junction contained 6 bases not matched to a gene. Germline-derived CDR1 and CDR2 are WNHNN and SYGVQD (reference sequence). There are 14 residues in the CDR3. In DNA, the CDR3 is TGCGCCAGCAGTGAAAACAGGGGTTGGACTGAAGCTTTCTTT. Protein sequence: CASSENRGWTEAFF.

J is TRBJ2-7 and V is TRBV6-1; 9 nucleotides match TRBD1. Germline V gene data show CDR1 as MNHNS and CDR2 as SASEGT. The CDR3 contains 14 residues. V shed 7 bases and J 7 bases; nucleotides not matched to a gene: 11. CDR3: CASTPTGGLGEQYF. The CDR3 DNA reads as TGTGCCAGCACCCCGACAGGGGGTTTAGGGGAGCAGTACTTC.

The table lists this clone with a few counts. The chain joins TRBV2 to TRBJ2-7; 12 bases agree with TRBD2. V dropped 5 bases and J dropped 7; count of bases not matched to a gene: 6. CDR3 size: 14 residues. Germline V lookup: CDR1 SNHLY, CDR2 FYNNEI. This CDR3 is CASSLAGGSGEQYF. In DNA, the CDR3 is TGTGCCAGCAGTCTAGCGGGAGGGTCTGGGGAGCAGTACTTC.

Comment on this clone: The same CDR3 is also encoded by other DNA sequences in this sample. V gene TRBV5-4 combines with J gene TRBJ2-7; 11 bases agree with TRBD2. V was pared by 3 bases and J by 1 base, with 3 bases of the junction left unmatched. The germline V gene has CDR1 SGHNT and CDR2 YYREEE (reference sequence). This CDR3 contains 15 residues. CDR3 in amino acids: CASSSGLAGSYEQYF. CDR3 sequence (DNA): TGTGCCAGCAGCTCAGGACTAGCGGGTTCCTACGAGCAGTACTTC.

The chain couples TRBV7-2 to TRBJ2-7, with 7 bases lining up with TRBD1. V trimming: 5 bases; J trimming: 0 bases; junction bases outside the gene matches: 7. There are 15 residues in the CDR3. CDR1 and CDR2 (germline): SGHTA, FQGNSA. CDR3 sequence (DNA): TGTGCCAGCAGCCGGATGACAGGGAGCTCCTACGAGCAGTACTTC. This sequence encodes CASSRMTGSSYEQYF.

CDR3 DNA: TGTGCCAGCAGTCTTCAGGGGGTGGAGCAGCCCCAGCATTTT. It encodes CASSLQGVEQPQHF. The chain is built from TRBV28 and TRBJ1-5, with TRBD1 matching 7 bases. V dropped 5 bases and J dropped 7; count of bases not matched to a gene: 8. CDR1 and CDR2 from the germline V gene are MDHEN and SYDVKM. The CDR3 totals 14 residues.